This TCR beta chain derives from a study of T cells after yellow fever vaccination. One entry per CDR3 protein results from TCRdb running MiXCR on the 5' RACE reads. Found here are about 340,000 distinct CDR3 sequences, 3% to 4.5% of them singletons; the top ten hold roughly 26%. This clonotype was picked up a small number of times. The length of the CDR3 is 14 residues. V lost 1 base, J lost 12 bases, and 15 bases lay in between. CDR1 is SGHTA and CDR2 is FQGNSA in the germline V gene. J is TRBJ1-4 and V is TRBV7-2, with a weak D call TRBD1 (5 bases). The source material was PBMCs, sampled 5 days after the yellow fever booster vaccination. The TCR comes from a man between 18 and 29 years old who received the YFV17D yellow fever vaccine. Here the CDR3 DNA reads TGTGCCAGCAGCTTAGACAGGACACGGGTCGAACTGTTTTTT. It is translated as CASSLDRTRVELFF.